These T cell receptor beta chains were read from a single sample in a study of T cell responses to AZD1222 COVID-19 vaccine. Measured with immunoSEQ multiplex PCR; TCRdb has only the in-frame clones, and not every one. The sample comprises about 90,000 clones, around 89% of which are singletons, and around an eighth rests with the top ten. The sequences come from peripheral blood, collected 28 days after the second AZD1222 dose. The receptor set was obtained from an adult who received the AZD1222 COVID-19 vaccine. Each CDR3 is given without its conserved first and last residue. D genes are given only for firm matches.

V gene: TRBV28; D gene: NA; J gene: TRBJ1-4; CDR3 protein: ASSLSQTVNEKLF
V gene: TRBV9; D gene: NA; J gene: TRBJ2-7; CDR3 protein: ASSVGDSPWEQY
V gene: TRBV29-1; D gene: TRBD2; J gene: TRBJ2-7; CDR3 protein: SVEDQGSSGAYEQY
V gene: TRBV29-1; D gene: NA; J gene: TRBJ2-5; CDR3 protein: SVVGGGQETQY
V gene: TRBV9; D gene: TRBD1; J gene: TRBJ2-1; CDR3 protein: ASSVMTGTHEQF
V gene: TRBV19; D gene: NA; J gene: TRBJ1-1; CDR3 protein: ASSTTGNTEAF
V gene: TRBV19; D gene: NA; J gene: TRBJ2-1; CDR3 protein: ASNKPGTPSNEQF
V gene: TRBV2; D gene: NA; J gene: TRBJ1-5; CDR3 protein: ASSRGQNQPQH
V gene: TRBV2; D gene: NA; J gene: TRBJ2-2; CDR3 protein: ASRDPQGDGTGELF
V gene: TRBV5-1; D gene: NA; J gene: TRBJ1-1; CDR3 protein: ASRPGSADTEAF
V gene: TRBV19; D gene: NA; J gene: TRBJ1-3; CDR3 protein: ASTDLYSGNTIY
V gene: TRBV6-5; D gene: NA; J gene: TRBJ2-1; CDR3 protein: ASSYQALGNEQF
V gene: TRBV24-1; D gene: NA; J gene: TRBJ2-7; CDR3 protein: ATSDHPFYEQY
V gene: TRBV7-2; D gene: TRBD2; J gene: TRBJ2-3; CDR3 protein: ASSFPGSGSSDTQY
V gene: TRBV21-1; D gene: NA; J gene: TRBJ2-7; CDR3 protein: ASSTQKGGLPRSSFSYEQY
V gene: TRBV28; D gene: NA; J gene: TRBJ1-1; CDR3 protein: ASSFVVGPGRAEAF
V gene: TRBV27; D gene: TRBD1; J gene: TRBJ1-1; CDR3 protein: ATSPGGATEAF
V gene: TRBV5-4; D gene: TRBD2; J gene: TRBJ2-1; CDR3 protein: ASSSLAGEDNEQF
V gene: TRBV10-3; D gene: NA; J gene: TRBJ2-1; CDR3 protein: AISERQGGYNEQF
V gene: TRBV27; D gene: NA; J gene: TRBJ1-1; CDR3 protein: ASSLFPNTEAF
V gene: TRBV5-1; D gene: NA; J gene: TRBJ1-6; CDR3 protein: ATSDSSYNSPLH
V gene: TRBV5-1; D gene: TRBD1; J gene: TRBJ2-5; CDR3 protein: ASSPTDRDQETQY
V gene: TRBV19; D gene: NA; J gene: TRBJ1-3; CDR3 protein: ASSIDGTGVRNTIY
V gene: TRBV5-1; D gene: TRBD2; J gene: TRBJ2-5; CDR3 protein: ASSLVAGGPGKTQY
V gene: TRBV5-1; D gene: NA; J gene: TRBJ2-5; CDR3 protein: ASSLGRAGYKETQY
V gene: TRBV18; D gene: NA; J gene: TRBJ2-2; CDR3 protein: ASSPPQGYTGELF
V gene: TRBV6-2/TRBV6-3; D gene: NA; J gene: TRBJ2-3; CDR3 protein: ASSYGGGGDTQY
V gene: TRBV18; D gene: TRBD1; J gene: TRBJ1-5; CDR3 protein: ASSPGQGGQPQH
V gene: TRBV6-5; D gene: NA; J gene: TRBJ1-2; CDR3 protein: ASFQIGNGYT